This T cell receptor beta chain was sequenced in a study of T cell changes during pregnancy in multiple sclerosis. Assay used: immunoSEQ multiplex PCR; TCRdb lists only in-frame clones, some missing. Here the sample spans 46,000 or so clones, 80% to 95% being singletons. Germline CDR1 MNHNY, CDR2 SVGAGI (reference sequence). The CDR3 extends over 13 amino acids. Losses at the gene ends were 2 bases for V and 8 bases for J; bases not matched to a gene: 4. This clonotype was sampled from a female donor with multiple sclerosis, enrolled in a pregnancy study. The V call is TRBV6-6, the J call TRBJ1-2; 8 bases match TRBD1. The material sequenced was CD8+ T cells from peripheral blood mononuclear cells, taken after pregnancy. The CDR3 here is CASSYRQGYGYTF. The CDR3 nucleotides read TGTGCCAGCAGTTACAGACAGGGGTACGGCTACACCTTC.